The clone carrying this T cell receptor (beta chain) came up a few times. The CDR3 is 15 amino acids. Losses at the gene ends were 7 bases for V and 7 bases for J; bases not matched to a gene: 11. Germline loops: CDR1 LNHDA, CDR2 SQIVND (reference sequence). The sample is drawn from a study of blood T cell repertoires in COVID-19. At the level of the study: Collection of acute and convalescent COVID-19 samples took place in the United States, Italy and Spain. T cells, B-cell-depleted T cells, or PBMCs provided the cDNA or gDNA that served as material.

The authors' processing: Estimation of nucleated cell counts was performed using reference gene primer amplification. This table comes from immunoSEQ multiplex PCR, and its TCRdb copy is limited to in-frame clones, with some not included. D and trimming come from the DNA, and the V and J calls and clone size come from that table. The table has roughly 150,000 clones, about 80% seen once. The sequencing input was peripheral blood. This sequence was found in a man in his sixties or seventies who had recovered from COVID-19. The chain uses TRBV19 and TRBJ1-5, with 9 bases lining up with TRBD1. CDR3 residues: CASIGTGSSGQPQHF. CDR3 DNA sequence: TGTGCCAGTATCGGGACAGGGTCCTCGGGACAGCCCCAGCATTTT.